The clone carrying this T cell receptor (beta chain) was seen at least ten times. Antigen: not known. This record comes from a study of spatial heterogeneity in lung cancer. Broader study findings: Resection blood, more than follow-up blood, showed ubiquitous expanded tumor TCRs.

The CDR3 contains 12 residues. V lost 3 bases and J lost 10, with 7 bases in between. Germline loops: CDR1 MDHEN, CDR2 SYDVKM. Unique molecular identifiers, one per molecule, were present on every TCR cDNA molecule. Each CDR3 protein gets one entry after TCRdb re-called the 5' RACE reads with MiXCR. Here the sample spans roughly 49,000 distinct CDR3 sequences, more than 6.5% being singletons. Time point in this sample: sample taken at primary tumor resection. Sequencing was performed on whole RNA extracted from tumor and nontumor lung tissue, or from frozen PBMC, and the material was left unsorted. This TCR derives from a female donor with early-stage non-small cell lung cancer. Sample: PBMCs, taken at surgery. The chain has TRBV28 and TRBJ1-6; D ambiguous. The CDR3 nucleotides read TGTGCCAGCAGTTTCGAGGAGTCACCCCTCCACTTT. As protein: CASSFEESPLHF. Looking up the rest from reference TRBV28 and TRBJ1-6 gives the full variable domain: DVKVTQSSRYLVKRTGEKVFLECVQDMDHENMFWYRQDPGLGLRLIYFSYDVKMKEKGDIPEGYSVSREKKERFSLILESASTNQTSMYLCASSFEESPLHFGNGTRLTVT.